This T cell receptor (beta chain) was sequenced in a study of OX40 agonist ivuxolimab in advanced cancers. Produced via immunoSEQ multiplex PCR; TCRdb's table is partial and in-frame only. The sample holds about 150,000 clones, 90% seen once. The TCR originated in an adult with an advanced solid tumor such as melanoma, head and neck, liver or kidney cancer. Material: CD4+ or CD8+ T cells sorted from blood, obtained in a trial of the OX40 agonist ivuxolimab.

CDR3 protein: CASGLGAIQYF. CDR3 DNA: TGTGCTAGTGGTCTGGGCGCCATTCAGTACTTC. The chain links TRBV12-5 to TRBJ2-4; D is unresolved. Germline V CDR1 and CDR2: LGHNT, FRNRAP. V was clipped by 5 bases and J by 9 bases, with 8 bases between them. The CDR3 spans 11 residues.